This T cell receptor beta chain stems from a study of cytomegalovirus exposure and HLA in healthy donors. General study results and limits: TCR sequences were mostly rare, though some public TCRs occurred in many donors. There were around 160 TCR beta chains listed as cytomegalovirus-associated.

The donors were part of the approximately 130-subject validation cohort, which stood apart from the roughly 730-subject first cohort. This table comes from immunoSEQ multiplex PCR, and its TCRdb copy is limited to in-frame clones, with some not included. The repertoire holds under 250,000 clones, less than 90% seen once, with 5.5% to 6.5% in the top ten. In regard to this clone: The antigen remains unidentified.

The V gene's germline CDR1 is SGDLS and CDR2 YYNGEE. This CDR3 spans 16 amino acids. Trimming removed 3 bases from V and 4 bases from J, with 19 bases in between. The J gene is TRBJ1-1, the V gene TRBV9; D perhaps matches TRBD1 (6 bases). Input material: PBMCs. The clonotype comes from a young woman in good health and CMV-seronegative. The CDR3: CASSEGTQGSATEAFF. The CDR3 nucleotides are TGTGCCAGCAGCGAGGGAACACAGGGTTCGGCCACTGAAGCTTTCTTT. Filled out from reference TRBV9 and TRBJ1-1, the complete variable domain reads DSGVTQTPKHLITATGQRVTLRCSPRSGDLSVYWYQQSLDQGLQFLIQYYNGEERAKGNILERFSAQQFPDLHSELNLSSLELGDSALYFCASSEGTQGSATEAFFGQGTRLTVV.